The 11 T cell receptor beta chains in this list originate from one sample, sequenced in a study of cytotoxic CD8 clonotypes in ibrutinib-treated CLL. Repertoires were generated with immunoSEQ multiplex PCR, while TCRdb's copy carries only in-frame clones and drops some. The table lists approximately 5,500 clones, approximately 74% of them singletons. Material: PBMCs, obtained before ibrutinib treatment. The origin of the receptors is a human donor with chronic lymphocytic leukemia.

The J gene is TRBJ1-1, the V gene TRBV14; 7 nucleotides align to TRBD1. CDR3 length equals 16 residues. V trimming: 5 bases; J trimming: 1 base; junction bases outside the gene matches: 10. Germline-derived CDR1 and CDR2 are SGHDN and FVKESK. The CDR3 reads CASSARQGFGNTEAFF. DNA for the CDR3: TGTGCCAGCAGCGCGCGACAGGGATTTGGGAACACTGAAGCTTTCTTT.

The J gene is TRBJ2-1, the V gene TRBV30, with TRBD2 matching over 7 bases. The V segment lost 3 bases and the J segment 5 bases; nucleotides outside the gene matches: 10. Germline CDR1 and CDR2: GTSNPN and SVGIG (reference sequence). This CDR3 has 15 amino acids. CDR3 protein: CAWRPPGGSHNEQFF. Here the CDR3 DNA reads TGTGCCTGGAGACCACCGGGCGGGAGTCACAATGAGCAGTTCTTC. The whole variable domain, remainder taken from reference TRBV30 and TRBJ2-1, is SQTIHQWPATLVQPVGSPLSLECTVEGTSNPNLYWYRQAAGRGLQLLFYSVGIGQISSEVPQNLSASRPQDRQFILSSKKLLLSDSGFYLCAWRPPGGSHNEQFFGPGTRLTVL.

The rearrangement uses TRBV9 and TRBJ1-4, with D perhaps TRBD1 (5 bases). The CDR3 is 15 amino acids. With 3 bases removed from V and 0 bases from J, the gap between germline ends came to 9 bases. Germline loops: CDR1 SGDLS, CDR2 YYNGEE. CDR3 in amino acids: CASSGDFPTNEKLFF. The DNA for the CDR3 is TGTGCCAGCAGCGGGGACTTTCCAACTAATGAAAAACTGTTTTTT.

In its sample, this clone was seen a few times. The chain combines TRBV28 with TRBJ1-5; D perhaps matches TRBD1 (5 bases). Trimming removed 7 bases from V and 2 bases from J, with 9 bases in between. Germline CDR1 reads MDHEN; CDR2 reads SYDVKM. This CDR3 region has 13 residues. CDR3 sequence reads: CASKQGGNQPQHF. DNA of the CDR3: TGTGCCAGCAAGCAGGGTGGCAATCAGCCCCAGCATTTT.

The chain joins TRBV19 to TRBJ2-2, with D unclear. In germline, CDR1 is LNHDA, CDR2 SQIVND (reference sequence). CDR3 size: 15 residues. Between the trimmed V and J ends, which lost 0 bases and 4 bases, there was a span of 9 bases. The CDR3 here is CASSIDPTGTGELFF. CDR3 DNA sequence: TGTGCCAGTAGTATAGATCCGACTGGCACCGGGGAGCTGTTTTTT.

J is TRBJ2-1 and V is TRBV21-1; TRBD2 is the table's D call and was not checked against the DNA. TRBV21-1 is reported as a pseudogene. This CDR3 is 16 amino acids long. The CDR3: CASSRQGRNAGNEQFF. CDR3 nucleotides: TGTGCCAGCAGCAGGCAGGGCCGAAATGCGGGGAATGAGCAGTTCTTC.

The chain carries TRBV6-5 and TRBJ2-3; no clear D. Looked up from germline, CDR1 is MNHEY and CDR2 is SVGAGI. The CDR3 spans 15 residues. V dropped 6 bases and J dropped 7 bases, with 20 bases sitting between them. The CDR3 region is CASRGSASEVNTQYF. CDR3 DNA sequence: TGTGCCAGCAGGGGATCGGCGTCTGAAGTAAATACGCAGTATTTT.

This rearrangement joins TRBV6-1 to TRBJ1-5; no reliable D call. CDR3 size: 13 residues. With 3 bases removed from V and 0 bases from J, the gap between germline ends came to 3 bases. Germline V gene sequence: CDR1 MNHNS, CDR2 SASEGT. The CDR3 DNA reads TGTGCCAGCAGTGACTCTAGCAATCAGCCCCAGCATTTT. Translation gives CASSDSSNQPQHF.

V is TRBV5-4 and J is TRBJ2-1; a weak D match, TRBD2 (6 bases). Per germline, CDR1 SGHNT and CDR2 YYREEE (reference sequence). The CDR3 runs 15 residues. The V end was cut by 5 bases, the J end by 8 bases, with 20 bases between. CDR3 amino acids: CASSQGTHLSDEQFF. CDR3 coding DNA: TGTGCCAGCAGTCAAGGGACTCATCTAAGTGATGAGCAGTTCTTC. Supplemented by reference TRBV5-4 and TRBJ2-1, the full variable domain reads ETGVTQSPTHLIKTRGQQVTLRCSSQSGHNTVSWYQQALGQGPQFIFQYYREEENGRGNFPPRFSGLQFPNYSSELNVNALELDDSALYLCASSQGTHLSDEQFFGPGTRLTVL.

This chain uses TRBV28 with TRBJ2-2; 7 positions match TRBD2. V gave up 6 bases and J gave up 7 bases; unmatched junction bases: 11. The germline V gene has CDR1 MDHEN and CDR2 SYDVKM. The CDR3 is 15 amino acids. The DNA for the CDR3 is TGTGCCAGCAGCGGGGAGAGGCTAGCGGACGGGGAGCTGTTTTTT. It is translated as CASSGERLADGELFF.

A single count supports this clone. This chain links TRBV5-6 with TRBJ2-2; the D call may be TRBD1 or TRBD2 (6 bases each). Germline CDR1 SGHDT, CDR2 YYEEEE. Deletions cut 4 bases from V and 0 bases from J, with 13 bases between. This CDR3 region has 16 residues. DNA for the CDR3: TGTGCCAGCAGCACCGTGGGGGGCTCGAACACCGGGGAGCTGTTTTTT. This codes for CASSTVGGSNTGELFF. The full variable domain, its missing parts supplied by reference TRBV5-6 and TRBJ2-2, is DAGVTQSPTHLIKTRGQQVTLRCSPKSGHDTVSWYQQALGQGPQFIFQYYEEEERQRGNFPDRFSGHQFPNYSSELNVNALLLGDSALYLCASSTVGGSNTGELFFGEGSRLTVL.